This TCR beta chain emerged from a study of T cells after yellow fever vaccination. Trimming took off 4 bases at V and 1 base at J, with 19 bases between the two ends. Germline CDR1 MGHRA, CDR2 YSYEKL. The CDR3 covers 17 residues. Using its own MiXCR run on the 5' RACE reads, TCRdb lists one record per CDR3 protein. The sample lists some 250,000 distinct CDR3 sequences, approximately 3.6% occurring once. The sample holds many counts of this clonotype. This sequence joins TRBV4-1 and TRBJ2-5; D is undetermined. The sequences come from PBMCs, collected 15 days after the yellow fever booster vaccination. The TCR sequence derives from a man aged 18 to 29 who received the YFV17D yellow fever vaccine. The CDR3 loop is CASSRNVGRQLQETQYF. CDR3 DNA sequence: TGCGCCAGCAGCCGAAACGTAGGGCGGCAGCTCCAAGAGACCCAGTACTTC.